This T cell receptor (beta chain) stems from a study of beta chain features in type 1 diabetes. Study-wide results and limits: Moderately but significantly shorter TCRB CDR3s were found in Type 1 diabetes patients in all four CD4+ subsets. PCR might preferentially amplify shorter templates, equally in patients and controls.

With regard to this clone: As yet, its antigen is unknown.

All of the isolated RNA was reverse transcribed, so expressed TCRB transcripts were sequenced. Generated by immunoSEQ multiplex PCR, the TCRdb table keeps only in-frame clones and is missing some. The repertoire includes approximately 200,000 clones, more than 9% of them detected once, and around 0.031% sits in the top ten. Germline loops: CDR1 GTSNPN, CDR2 SVGIG (reference sequence). CDR3 size: 13 residues. V lost 4 bases to trimming and J lost 6 bases, with 12 bases between them. The TCR comes from a woman younger than 30 in good health. The rearrangement joins TRBV30 to TRBJ2-2, with D maybe TRBD1 (6 bases). Material for sequencing was naive CD4+ T cells from blood. The CDR3 DNA follows: TGTGCCTGGACATCCGCAGGGGCCGGGGAGCTGTTTTTT. This encodes CAWTSAGAGELFF.